The clone carrying this TCR beta chain was recorded a few times. Generated by immunoSEQ multiplex PCR, the TCRdb table keeps only in-frame clones and is missing some. This sample has 75,000 to 100,000 clones, with roughly 94% found just once. This CDR3 comprises 14 residues. CDR1 is SGHNT and CDR2 is YYREEE in the germline V gene (reference sequence). Trimming cost V 1 base and J 5 bases, with 13 bases left between them. This specimen comes from a study of technical replicates of blood from a few donors. Sequenced: T cells isolated from PBMCs. This chain joins TRBV5-4 and TRBJ2-7, with D tentatively TRBD2 (6 bases). The clonotype was recovered from a human donor in good health. CDR3 nucleotide sequence: TGTGCCAGCAGCTTGTATGCAGGGAGGAACGAGCAGTACTTC. Its translation is CASSLYAGRNEQYF.